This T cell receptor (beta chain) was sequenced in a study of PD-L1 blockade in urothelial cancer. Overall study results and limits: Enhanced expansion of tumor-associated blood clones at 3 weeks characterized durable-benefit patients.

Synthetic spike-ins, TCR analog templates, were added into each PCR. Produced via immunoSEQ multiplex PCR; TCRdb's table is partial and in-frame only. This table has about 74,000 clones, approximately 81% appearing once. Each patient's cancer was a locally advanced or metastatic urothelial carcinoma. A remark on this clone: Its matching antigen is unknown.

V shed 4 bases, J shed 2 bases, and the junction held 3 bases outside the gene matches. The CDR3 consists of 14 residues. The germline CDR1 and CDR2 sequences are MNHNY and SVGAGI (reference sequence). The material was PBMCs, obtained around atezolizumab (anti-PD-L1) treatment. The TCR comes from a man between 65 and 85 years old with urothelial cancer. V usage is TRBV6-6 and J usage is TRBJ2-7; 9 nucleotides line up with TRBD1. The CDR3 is CASSFGQGTYEQYF. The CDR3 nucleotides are TGTGCCAGCAGTTTTGGACAGGGGACCTACGAGCAGTACTTC.